The 27 T cell receptor beta chains in this list originate from one sample, sequenced in a study of cytomegalovirus exposure and HLA in healthy donors. The primer mix had 60 Vbeta and 13 Jbeta primers. Measured with immunoSEQ multiplex PCR; TCRdb has only the in-frame clones, and not every one. The listing contains tens of thousands of clones. The material sequenced was PBMCs. The origin of the receptors is a man between 45 and 60 years old in good health and CMV-seropositive.

This chain links TRBV19 with TRBJ1-2; TRBD1 aligns across 9 bases. The CDR3 sequence is 14 residues long. Germline values: CDR1 LNHDA, CDR2 SQIVND (reference sequence). V shed 3 bases and J 4 bases; nucleotides not matched to a gene: 3. CDR3 DNA sequence: TGTGCCAGTAGTATCTGGGACAGGGTCTATGGCTACACCTTC. This encodes CASSIWDRVYGYTF.

V and J are TRBV27 and TRBJ1-2; D not certain. This CDR3 has 13 amino acids. Per the germline V gene, CDR1 is MNHEY and CDR2 is SMNVEV (reference sequence). The V and J ends lost 6 bases and 0 bases respectively, with 8 bases between them. CDR3 nucleotide sequence: TGTGCCAGCAGGGAGGAGGCTAACTATGGCTACACCTTC. Encoded protein: CASREEANYGYTF.

The chain uses TRBV19 and TRBJ1-3; possible D gene TRBD1, 5 bases. V lost 9 bases, J lost 0 bases, and 15 bases lay in between. The CDR3 consists of 15 residues. Germline CDR1 is LNHDA and CDR2 is SQIVND (reference sequence). The CDR3 is CASTRQLGSGNTIYF. In DNA, the CDR3 is TGTGCCAGCACCCGACAGCTCGGCTCTGGAAACACCATATATTTT. The full variable domain, with the rest looked up from reference TRBV19 and TRBJ1-3, is DGGITQSPKYLFRKEGQNVTLSCEQNLNHDAMYWYRQDPGQGLRLIYYSQIVNDFQKGDIAEGYSVSREKKESFPLTVTSAQKNPTAFYLCASTRQLGSGNTIYFGEGSWLTVV.

Here the CDR3 reads CASSLTRLREPQYF. CDR3 sequence (DNA): TGCGCCAGCAGCTTGACTCGTCTGCGGGAGCCCCAGTACTTC. This rearrangement joins TRBV5-1 to TRBJ2-5; 7 bases align to TRBD2. Germline lookup yields CDR1 SGHRS and CDR2 YFSETQ. The CDR3 length is 14 residues. V gave up 1 base and J gave up 9 bases; unmatched junction bases: 9.

The chain carries TRBV11-3 and TRBJ2-3, with 7 bases matching TRBD2. V was clipped by 0 bases and J by 4 bases; unmatched bases: 10. The CDR3 spans 17 residues. Germline assignment: CDR1 SGHNT and CDR2 YENEEA. CDR3 bases: TGTGCCAGCAGCTTAGACGGCAGGGCGGGAGAGGCAGATACGCAGTATTTT. Translation gives CASSLDGRAGEADTQYF. Full variable domain (remainder filled in from reference TRBV11-3 and TRBJ2-3): EAGVVQSPRYKIIEKKQPVAFWCNPISGHNTLYWYLQNLGQGPELLIRYENEEAVDDSQLPKDRFSAERLKGVDSTLKIQPAELGDSAVYLCASSLDGRAGEADTQYFGPGTRLTVL.

The V call is TRBV28, the J call TRBJ2-1; 7 positions agree with TRBD1. The trim removed 2 bases at V and 7 bases at J, leaving 5 bases unmatched. This CDR3 has 14 residues. The germline V gene has CDR1 MDHEN and CDR2 SYDVKM. Here the CDR3 DNA reads TGTGCCAGCAGTTTAGGTATCAGGGGGAATGAGCAGTTCTTC. This encodes CASSLGIRGNEQFF.

The chain is built from TRBV7-3 and TRBJ1-1; D is perhaps TRBD1 (5 bases). The CDR3 totals 12 residues. From germline, CDR1 is SGHTA and CDR2 FQGTGA. The ends were cut back, 5 bases at V and 5 bases at J, with 9 bases in the middle. DNA for the CDR3: TGTGCCAGCAGCCAGGGAGGAACTGAAGCTTTCTTT. Its protein is CASSQGGTEAFF.

V is TRBV5-4 and J is TRBJ1-1; 10 bases align to TRBD1. The CDR3 length is 15 residues. The germline V gene encodes CDR1 SGHNT and CDR2 YYREEE (reference sequence). Trimming at V came to 3 bases and at J to 4 bases, leaving 6 bases not matched to a gene. CDR3 bases: TGTGCCAGCAGCTCCCGGACAGGGGGAGGCACTGAAGCTTTCTTT. Translating it yields CASSSRTGGGTEAFF. The full variable domain, completed using reference TRBV5-4 and TRBJ1-1, is ETGVTQSPTHLIKTRGQQVTLRCSSQSGHNTVSWYQQALGQGPQFIFQYYREEENGRGNFPPRFSGLQFPNYSSELNVNALELDDSALYLCASSSRTGGGTEAFFGQGTRLTVV.

This chain connects TRBV4-3 to TRBJ1-4; weak D call: TRBD1 (5 bases). The V end lost 2 bases, the J end lost 4 bases, and 11 bases lay between the germline ends. The CDR3 is made up of 15 amino acids. Germline CDR1 LGHNA, CDR2 YSLEER. The chain's CDR3 is CASSQQGVGNEKLFF. CDR3 sequence (DNA): TGCGCCAGCAGCCAACAGGGTGTAGGTAATGAAAAACTGTTTTTT.

J is TRBJ1-1 and V is TRBV5-8; 9 bases align to TRBD1. V shed 1 base, J shed 5 bases, and the junction held 9 bases outside the gene matches. The germline CDR1 and CDR2 sequences are SGHTS and YDEGEE. This CDR3 region has 16 residues. This chain's CDR3 is CASSLTGQGYSTEAFF. Written as DNA, the CDR3 is TGTGCCAGCAGCTTGACCGGACAGGGGTATAGTACTGAAGCTTTCTTT.

V gene TRBV30 combines with J gene TRBJ1-3; 7 bases align to TRBD1. The CDR3 runs to 17 residues. The V and J ends lost 0 bases and 0 bases, in that order; junction bases with no gene match: 8. Per germline, CDR1 GTSNPN and CDR2 SVGIG (reference sequence). CDR3 sequence (DNA): TGTGCCTGGAGTGTTGCCGGCAGGGGGAGCTCTGGAAACACCATATATTTT. This encodes CAWSVAGRGSSGNTIYF.

The rearrangement joins TRBV11-3 to TRBJ2-7; 7 bases are shared with TRBD2. J lost 4 bases, V lost 2 bases, and 5 bases had no gene match. CDR1 and CDR2 from the germline V gene are SGHNT and YENEEA. There are 14 residues in the CDR3. CDR3 nucleotides: TGTGCCAGCAGCTTATGGGGCGGGAGTTACGAGCAGTACTTC. Its protein is CASSLWGGSYEQYF.

The rearrangement links TRBV5-4 to TRBJ1-4; no clear D gene. This CDR3 comprises 15 residues. From germline, CDR1 is SGHNT and CDR2 YYREEE (reference sequence). The V end was cut by 0 bases, the J end by 5 bases, with 11 bases between. CDR3 bases: TGTGCCAGCAGCTTGGATCCAGGATTAAATGAAAAACTGTTTTTT. Residues: CASSLDPGLNEKLFF.

This rearrangement joins TRBV7-9 to TRBJ2-1, with 9 positions matching TRBD2. This CDR3 has 17 residues. Germline assignment: CDR1 SEHNR and CDR2 FQNEAQ (reference sequence). With V trimmed by 5 bases and J by 4 bases, 12 bases remained unmatched. The CDR3 DNA is TGTGCCAGCAGCCCTCCCGGATTGACTAGCGGATACAATGAGCAGTTCTTC. Amino acid sequence: CASSPPGLTSGYNEQFF.

The chain recombines TRBV7-9 with TRBJ2-2; the match to TRBD1 covers 8 bases. Germline CDR1 and CDR2: SEHNR and FQNEAQ (reference sequence). J lost 0 bases, V lost 2 bases, and 11 bases had no gene match. This CDR3 is built from 19 residues. The CDR3 is CASSLKPNQGAPNTGELFF. CDR3 in DNA: TGTGCCAGCAGCTTAAAGCCAAATCAGGGGGCGCCGAACACCGGGGAGCTGTTTTTT.

This rearrangement joins TRBV7-9 to TRBJ1-3; a weak D match, TRBD1 (5 bases). The CDR3 totals 15 residues. The germline V gene encodes CDR1 SEHNR and CDR2 FQNEAQ (reference sequence). V was clipped by 2 bases and J by 0 bases, with 8 bases between them. This CDR3 reads CASSLSQGSGNTIYF. The CDR3 DNA follows: TGTGCCAGCAGCTTATCGCAGGGCTCTGGAAACACCATATATTTT. Variable domain in full (rest from reference TRBV7-9 and TRBJ1-3): DTGVSQNPRHKITKRGQNVTFRCDPISEHNRLYWYRQTLGQGPEFLTYFQNEAQLEKSRLLSDRFSAERPKGSFSTLEIQRTEQGDSAMYLCASSLSQGSGNTIYFGEGSWLTVV.

The chain combines TRBV20-1 with TRBJ2-7, with TRBD2 as a possible D gene (6 bases). Between the trimmed V and J ends, which lost 3 bases and 4 bases, there was a span of 7 bases. This CDR3 has 11 residues. CDR1 DFQATT and CDR2 SNEGSKA come from the germline V gene (reference sequence). For the CDR3, the DNA is TGCAGTGCTAGCGGGAGTTACGAGCAGTACTTC. This translates into CSASGSYEQYF.

The chain is built from TRBV29-1 and TRBJ2-1; 9 bases agree with TRBD2. The CDR3 runs 15 residues. Looked up from germline, CDR1 is SQVTM and CDR2 is ANQGSEA. V gave up 2 bases and J gave up 4 bases; unmatched junction bases: 6. The CDR3 coding sequence is TGCAGCGTTGAAACGACTAGCGGAGTTTACAATGAGCAGTTCTTC. This translates into CSVETTSGVYNEQFF.

The J gene is TRBJ2-2, the V gene TRBV4-3; no clear D gene. Per the germline V gene, CDR1 is LGHNA and CDR2 is YSLEER. CDR3 size: 16 residues. Trimming removed 0 bases from V and 1 base from J, with 9 bases in between. CDR3 protein: CASSQDGPGNTGELFF. Written as DNA, the CDR3 is TGCGCCAGCAGCCAAGATGGCCCGGGGAACACCGGGGAGCTGTTTTTT.

Here the CDR3 reads CASSERGEAFF. The DNA for the CDR3 is TGTGCCAGCAGTGAGCGGGGTGAAGCTTTCTTT. The V gene is TRBV6-1, the J gene TRBJ1-1; D unclear. From germline, CDR1 is MNHNS and CDR2 SASEGT. V was shortened by 3 bases and J by 7 bases, with 6 bases between the two germline ends. The CDR3 extends over 11 amino acids.

The chain uses TRBV5-1 and TRBJ1-6; tentative D call: TRBD1 (5 bases). Trimming took off 5 bases at V and 7 bases at J, with 10 bases between the two ends. There are 13 residues in the CDR3. The V gene's germline CDR1 is SGHRS and CDR2 YFSETQ. DNA of the CDR3: TGCGCCAGCAGAGGGGATGACAATTCACCCCTCCACTTT. This gives the protein CASRGDDNSPLHF.

The chain couples TRBV19 to TRBJ2-2, with 9 bases that match TRBD1. J gave up 2 bases and V 7 bases, and 5 bases lay outside the gene matches. The CDR3 runs 15 residues. Germline loops: CDR1 LNHDA, CDR2 SQIVND (reference sequence). The CDR3 sequence is CASMGQGSNTGELFF. CDR3 sequence (DNA): TGTGCCAGTATGGGACAGGGATCAAACACCGGGGAGCTGTTTTTT.

Comments on this clone: An end of the junction does not agree with germline; a read error may underlie this. The chain combines TRBV29-1 with TRBJ2-1; 13 nucleotides agree with TRBD2. The germline V gene has CDR1 SQVTM and CDR2 ANQGSEA. This CDR3 has 16 amino acids. CDR3 coding DNA: TGCAGCGTGGAAGGACTAGCGGGAGCGACCGTGGGTGAGCAGTTCTTC. It yields the protein CSVEGLAGATVGEQFF.

The chain recombines TRBV7-8 with TRBJ1-1; 9 positions match TRBD1. Germline CDR1 reads SGHVS; CDR2 reads FQNEAQ. The length of the CDR3 is 13 residues. V gave up 6 bases and J gave up 5 bases; unmatched junction bases: 4. The CDR3 loop reads CASRKGQGTEAFF. CDR3 nucleotides: TGTGCCAGCAGAAAGGGACAGGGAACTGAAGCTTTCTTT.

The chain recombines TRBV18 with TRBJ1-5, with no clear D. Trimming pared 3 bases from V and 3 bases from J, leaving 9 bases between. Germline CDR1 KGHSH, CDR2 LQKENI. The CDR3 extends over 14 amino acids. In nucleotides, the CDR3 is TGTGCCAGCTCACCCAACAGTGACAATCAGCCCCAGCATTTT. This codes for CASSPNSDNQPQHF.

The chain joins TRBV5-1 to TRBJ1-4, with a possible D match to TRBD1 (6 bases). This CDR3 contains 14 residues. V shed 0 bases and J shed 6 bases, with 9 bases lying between them. Germline values: CDR1 SGHRS, CDR2 YFSETQ. CDR3 DNA: TGCGCCAGCAGCTTGGGGACAGCCGATGAAAAACTGTTTTTT. This sequence encodes CASSLGTADEKLFF. Looking up the rest from reference TRBV5-1 and TRBJ1-4 gives the full variable domain: KAGVTQTPRYLIKTRGQQVTLSCSPISGHRSVSWYQQTPGQGLQFLFEYFSETQRNKGNFPGRFSGRQFSNSRSEMNVSTLELGDSALYLCASSLGTADEKLFFGSGTQLSVL.

V is TRBV29-1 and J is TRBJ1-1; 9 bases match TRBD1. Germline lookup yields CDR1 SQVTM and CDR2 ANQGSEA. V shed 3 bases and J 4 bases; nucleotides not matched to a gene: 9. The CDR3 loop spans 15 amino acids. The CDR3 DNA follows: TGCAGCGTTGACCCCCGGACAGGGGAGGGCACTGAAGCTTTCTTT. Residues: CSVDPRTGEGTEAFF.